The next 20 T cell receptor beta chains were all read from a single sample in a study of cytomegalovirus exposure and HLA in healthy donors. The PCR was carried out with 60 Vbeta primers and 13 Jbeta primers. Sequencing used immunoSEQ multiplex PCR; TCRdb keeps in-frame clones, though not all of them. This table holds about 120,000 clones, around 86% found once. The source material was PBMCs. These receptors all stem from a middle-aged woman in good health and CMV-seronegative.

This clone was counted once. This rearrangement joins TRBV6-4 to TRBJ1-2; D might be TRBD1 (5 bases). The CDR3 is 11 residues long. With 2 bases removed from V and 10 bases from J, the gap between germline ends came to 8 bases. CDR1 MRHNA and CDR2 SNTAGT come from the germline V gene. As DNA, the CDR3 is TGTGCCAGCAGTGACGGAGGGGTCTACACCTTC. Amino acid sequence: CASSDGGVYTF.

This clone was detected only once. The chain links TRBV19 to TRBJ2-7; 11 nucleotides match TRBD2. Looked up from germline, CDR1 is LNHDA and CDR2 is SQIVND (reference sequence). Trimming at V came to 1 base and at J to 2 bases, leaving 4 bases not matched to a gene. The CDR3 runs to 16 residues. The CDR3 spells CASSIVPGLAAYEQYF. CDR3 bases: TGTGCCAGTAGTATAGTTCCGGGACTAGCGGCCTACGAGCAGTACTTC.

There are a few counts of this clone. The J gene is TRBJ2-2, the V gene TRBV5-6; the match to TRBD1 covers 10 bases. Trimming cost V 1 base and J 7 bases; bases outside gene matches: 4. Germline CDR1 is SGHDT and CDR2 is YYEEEE. The CDR3 sequence is 15 residues long. Written as DNA, the CDR3 is TGTGCCAGCAGCTTGTGGGACAGGGGCATCGGGGAGCTGTTTTTT. The encoded protein is CASSLWDRGIGELFF.

The J gene is TRBJ2-1, the V gene TRBV11-1; D is possibly TRBD1 (5 bases). This CDR3 is built from 15 residues. Trimming cost V 5 bases and J 3 bases, with 14 bases left between them. The V gene's germline CDR1 is SGHAT and CDR2 FQDESV (reference sequence). The CDR3 loop reads CASSVKSQGYNEQFF. The DNA of the CDR3 is TGTGCCAGCAGCGTGAAGTCGCAGGGCTACAATGAGCAGTTCTTC.

The chain uses TRBV5-1 and TRBJ2-4, with 7 nucleotides matching TRBD2. The CDR3 sequence is 15 residues long. Germline-derived CDR1 and CDR2 are SGHRS and YFSETQ. V lost 1 base to trimming and J lost 0 bases; unmatched junction nucleotides: 1. The CDR3 sequence: CASSLLAGAKNIQYF. DNA of the CDR3: TGCGCCAGCAGCTTGTTAGCGGGAGCCAAAAACATTCAGTACTTC.

The V call is TRBV7-2, the J call TRBJ2-1; 12 bases agree with TRBD2. With V trimmed by 0 bases and J by 4 bases, 10 bases remained unmatched. The CDR3 spans 19 residues. Germline assignment: CDR1 SGHTA and CDR2 FQGNSA. CDR3 protein: CASSLARTSGAQRYNEQFF. The CDR3, as DNA: TGTGCCAGCAGCTTAGCAAGGACTAGCGGGGCCCAGAGATACAATGAGCAGTTCTTC.

J is TRBJ2-5 and V is TRBV28, with 7 bases identical to TRBD2. Germline-derived CDR1 and CDR2 are MDHEN and SYDVKM. Losses at the gene ends were 6 bases for V and 1 base for J; bases not matched to a gene: 17. The CDR3 runs to 18 residues. The CDR3 DNA reads as TGTGCCAGCAGCCCACAACTAACGGGACTATATTCCCAAGAGACCCAGTACTTC. This codes for CASSPQLTGLYSQETQYF.

The chain uses TRBV5-4 and TRBJ1-2, with 10 bases fitting TRBD1. Unmatched junction bases numbered 10, after V lost 4 bases and J lost 4 bases. Germline V gives CDR1 SGHNT, CDR2 YYREEE (reference sequence). The CDR3 is 16 residues long. CDR3: CASSPSDRGRFYGYTF. The CDR3 coding sequence is TGTGCCAGCAGCCCGTCCGACAGGGGGCGTTTCTATGGCTACACCTTC.

The J gene is TRBJ2-3, the V gene TRBV7-2; 7 nucleotides line up with TRBD2. Germline CDR1 SGHTA, CDR2 FQGNSA. Trimming at V came to 6 bases and at J to 2 bases, leaving 8 bases not matched to a gene. The CDR3 covers 15 residues. DNA of the CDR3: TGTGCCAGCAGTCCCACTAGCGAGTTCACAGATACGCAGTATTTT. It codes for CASSPTSEFTDTQYF.

V usage is TRBV15 and J usage is TRBJ1-4; no reliable D call. CDR3 size: 15 residues. Trimming took off 0 bases at V and 7 bases at J, with 12 bases between the two ends. Germline V gene data show CDR1 as LNHNV and CDR2 as YYDKDF (reference sequence). As DNA, the CDR3 is TGTGCCACCAGCAGAGATTGGCTGCCTGGTGAAAAACTGTTTTTT. Translated: CATSRDWLPGEKLFF.

The V call is TRBV6-1, the J call TRBJ2-4; 12 bases fit TRBD1. Germline V CDR1 and CDR2: MNHNS, SASEGT. The CDR3 consists of 15 residues. Germline trimming cut 6 bases from V and 2 bases from J; bases unmatched to any gene: 2. CDR3 region: CASRGTGGTKNIQYF. The CDR3, as DNA: TGTGCCAGCAGGGGGACAGGGGGCACCAAAAACATTCAGTACTTC.

This clone appeared a few times. The gene calls are TRBV10-3 and TRBJ1-1, with 8 bases lining up with TRBD1. Germline V gene lookup returns CDR1 ENHRY and CDR2 SYGVKD. The CDR3 is made up of 13 amino acids. J lost 4 bases, V lost 4 bases, and 2 bases had no gene match. The CDR3 protein is CAISVTGGTEAFF. Here the CDR3 DNA reads TGTGCCATCAGTGTCACAGGGGGCACTGAAGCTTTCTTT.

V gene TRBV5-1 combines with J gene TRBJ2-1, with 9 bases matching TRBD1. Germline trimming cut 4 bases from V and 3 bases from J; bases unmatched to any gene: 8. The germline CDR1 and CDR2 sequences are SGHRS and YFSETQ. The CDR3 is made up of 16 amino acids. This chain's CDR3 is CASSPDGTGYYNEQFF. The CDR3 DNA is TGCGCCAGCAGCCCGGACGGGACAGGGTACTACAATGAGCAGTTCTTC.

V usage is TRBV5-4 and J usage is TRBJ2-7; 11 positions match TRBD1. V was pared by 4 bases and J by 3 bases, with 6 bases of the junction left unmatched. Per the germline V gene, CDR1 is SGHNT and CDR2 is YYREEE (reference sequence). The CDR3 consists of 15 residues. The CDR3 nucleotides read TGTGCCAGCAGCACGGGACAGGGGGGGCACTACGAGCAGTACTTC. As protein: CASSTGQGGHYEQYF.

As DNA, the CDR3 is TGTGCCAGCAGTCCAATAGCGGGACTCCACGAGCAGTACTTC. It specifies CASSPIAGLHEQYF. The chain has TRBV28 and TRBJ2-7; 8 bases map to TRBD2. The CDR3 sequence is 14 residues long. V lost 5 bases and J lost 5; bases outside the gene matches: 8. Germline CDR1 and CDR2: MDHEN and SYDVKM.

The sample holds one count of this clone. The chain has TRBV20-1 and TRBJ2-4; D is uncertain. Per germline, CDR1 DFQATT and CDR2 SNEGSKA (reference sequence). The CDR3 covers 11 residues. Trimming shortened V by 3 bases and J by 5 bases, and 5 bases separated the two germline ends. The CDR3 loop is CSARAQNIQYF. CDR3 nucleotides: TGCAGTGCTAGGGCCCAAAACATTCAGTACTTC.

The gene calls are TRBV7-2 and TRBJ2-7, with 8 bases lining up with TRBD2. The CDR3 contains 14 residues. The germline CDR1 and CDR2 sequences are SGHTA and FQGNSA. Trimming took 5 bases from V and 3 from J; bases not matched to a gene: 6. The CDR3 DNA reads as TGTGCCAGCAGCCCCAGCGGGAGCGGCTACGAGCAGTACTTC. Translating gives CASSPSGSGYEQYF. The variable domain in full, with the rest retrieved from reference TRBV7-2 and TRBJ2-7, is GAGVSQSPSNKVTEKGKDVELRCDPISGHTALYWYRQSLGQGLEFLIYFQGNSAPDKSGLPSDRFSAERTGGSVSTLTIQRTQQEDSAVYLCASSPSGSGYEQYFGPGTRLTVT.

The V gene is TRBV11-2, the J gene TRBJ1-3; maybe TRBD1 (5 bases). The CDR3 covers 12 residues. V lost 7 bases, J lost 3 bases, and 7 bases lay in between. Germline values: CDR1 SGHAT, CDR2 FQNNGV. The CDR3 DNA sequence: TGTGCCAGCACGGGGGATGGAAACACCATATATTTT. As protein: CASTGDGNTIYF.

The V gene is TRBV18, the J gene TRBJ2-2; 9 bases are a match to TRBD1. From germline, CDR1 is KGHSH and CDR2 LQKENI. J was trimmed by 11 bases and V by 0 bases; bases with no gene match: 7. This CDR3 contains 15 residues. DNA of the CDR3: TGTGCCAGCTCACCACCCGGGAGACAGGGGGTTGAGCTGTTTTTT. Its translation is CASSPPGRQGVELFF.

This clone came up a few times. This chain connects TRBV5-1 to TRBJ2-3; D is ambiguous. This CDR3 comprises 13 residues. CDR1 is SGHRS and CDR2 is YFSETQ in the germline V gene. V lost 5 bases and J lost 1, with 8 bases in between. This chain's CDR3 is CASRAVGTDTQYF. For the CDR3, the DNA is TGCGCCAGCAGGGCGGTAGGCACAGATACGCAGTATTTT.